The T cell receptor (beta chain) described here comes from a study of blood T cells in healthy people across ages. V was clipped by 3 bases and J by 2 bases; unmatched bases: 10. Per germline, CDR1 SGHRS and CDR2 YFSETQ. The length of the CDR3 is 17 residues. The authors ran a second PCR of about 6 to 11 cycles using a sample-barcoded 5' primer and a J-beta primer mix. CDR3-containing paired-end reads numbered at least 2.5 million in each sample. TCRdb recomputed calls from the 5' RACE reads with MiXCR, one row per CDR3 protein. The repertoire consists of some 900,000 distinct CDR3 sequences, with about 44% occurring once and the leading ten covering about an eighth.

This rearrangement joins TRBV5-1 to TRBJ2-3; 9 nucleotides align to TRBD1. The TCR was taken from a man aged 25 to 40 in good health. Sequencing was performed on blood. The CDR3: CASSWGPRTGDTDTQYF. In DNA form, the CDR3 reads TGCGCCAGCAGCTGGGGACCGCGGACAGGGGACACAGATACGCAGTATTTT.